This entry features one TCR beta chain sequence. The sample originates from a study of blood T cell repertoires in COVID-19. As for the study in general: Specimens from acute and convalescent COVID-19 originated in the United States, Italy and Spain.

Sequenced by immunoSEQ multiplex PCR; TCRdb stores in-frame clones only, minus some. The sample yields fewer than 70,000 clones, 84% seen once. V gave up 6 bases and J gave up 0 bases, with 12 bases separating them. Germline CDR1 and CDR2: MNHEY and SMNVEV (reference sequence). The CDR3 is 15 amino acids. The chain has TRBV27 and TRBJ1-3; D perhaps matches TRBD1 (5 bases). The sequence came from a human donor in a cohort sampled during active COVID-19. Sequenced sample: peripheral blood. The CDR3 is CASRPSGNSGNTIYF. Here the CDR3 DNA reads TGTGCCAGCAGGCCCTCAGGGAACTCTGGAAACACCATATATTTT.